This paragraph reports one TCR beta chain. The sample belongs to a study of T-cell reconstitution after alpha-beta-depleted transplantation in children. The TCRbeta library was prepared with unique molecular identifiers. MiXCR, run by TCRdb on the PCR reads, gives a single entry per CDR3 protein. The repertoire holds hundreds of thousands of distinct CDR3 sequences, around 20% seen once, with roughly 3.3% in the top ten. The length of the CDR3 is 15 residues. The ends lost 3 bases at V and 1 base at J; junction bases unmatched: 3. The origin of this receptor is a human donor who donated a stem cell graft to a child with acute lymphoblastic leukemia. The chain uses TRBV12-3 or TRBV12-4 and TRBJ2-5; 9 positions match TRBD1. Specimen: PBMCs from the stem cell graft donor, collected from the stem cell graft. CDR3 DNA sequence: TGTGCCAGCAGTTTGTCACAGGGGGCCCAAGAGACCCAGTACTTC. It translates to CASSLSQGAQETQYF.